This T cell receptor beta chain derives from a study of OX40 agonist ivuxolimab in advanced cancers. Study summary: Prior anti-PD-1, anti-PD-L1 or anti-CTLA-4 therapy was allowed; around 40% had some. Overall study findings and caveats: Expanded peripheral T cell antigen specificity was not determined.

Libraries were prepared by immunoSEQ multiplex PCR; TCRdb keeps only in-frame clonotypes and omits some of them. The repertoire holds about 14,000 clones, with 80% as singletons. As to this clone: Its antigen is not known.

Germline CDR1 reads LNHNV; CDR2 reads YYDKDF (reference sequence). The germline V and J ends were trimmed by 4 bases and 0 bases, with 28 bases remaining between them. CDR3 size: 21 residues. The sample in question was CD4+ or CD8+ T cells sorted from blood, obtained in a trial of the OX40 agonist ivuxolimab. The receptor comes from an adult with an advanced solid tumor such as melanoma, head and neck, liver or kidney cancer. The chain carries TRBV15 and TRBJ1-5; the D gene is possibly TRBD1 (6 bases). The CDR3: CATSTNRGGPLGTYSNQPQHF. Here the CDR3 DNA reads TGTGCCACCAGCACAAATCGCGGGGGCCCCCTCGGGACATATAGCAATCAGCCCCAGCATTTT. Full variable domain (rest looked up from reference TRBV15 and TRBJ1-5): DAMVIQNPRYQVTQFGKPVTLSCSQTLNHNVMYWYQQKSSQAPKLLFHYYDKDFNNEADTPDNFQSRRPNTSFCFLDIRSPGLGDTAMYLCATSTNRGGPLGTYSNQPQHFGDGTRLSIL.